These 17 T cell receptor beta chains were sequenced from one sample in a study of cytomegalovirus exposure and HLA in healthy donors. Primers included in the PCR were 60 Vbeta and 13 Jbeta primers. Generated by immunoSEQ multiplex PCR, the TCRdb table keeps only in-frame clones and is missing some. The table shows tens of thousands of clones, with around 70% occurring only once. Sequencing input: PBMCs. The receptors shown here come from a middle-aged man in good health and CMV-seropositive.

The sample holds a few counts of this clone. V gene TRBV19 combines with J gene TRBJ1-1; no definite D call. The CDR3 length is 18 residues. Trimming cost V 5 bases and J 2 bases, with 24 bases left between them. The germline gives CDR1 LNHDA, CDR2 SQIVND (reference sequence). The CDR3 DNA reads TGTGCCAGTAGTCCGAGGAGCCTGAACTTGCTCTTCAACACTGAAGCTTTCTTT. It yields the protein CASSPRSLNLLFNTEAFF.

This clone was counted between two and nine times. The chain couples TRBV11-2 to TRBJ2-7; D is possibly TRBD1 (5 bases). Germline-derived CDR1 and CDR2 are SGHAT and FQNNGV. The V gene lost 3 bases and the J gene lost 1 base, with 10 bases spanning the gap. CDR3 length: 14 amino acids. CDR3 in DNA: TGTGCCAGCAGCTTTCTGACAGATTCCTACGAGCAGTACTTC. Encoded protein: CASSFLTDSYEQYF.

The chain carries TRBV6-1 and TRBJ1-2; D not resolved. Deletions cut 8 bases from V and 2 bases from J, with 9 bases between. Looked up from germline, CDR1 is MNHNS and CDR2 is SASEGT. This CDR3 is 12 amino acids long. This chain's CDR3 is CASSQANYGYTF. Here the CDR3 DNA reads TGTGCCAGCTCCCAGGCGAACTATGGCTACACCTTC.

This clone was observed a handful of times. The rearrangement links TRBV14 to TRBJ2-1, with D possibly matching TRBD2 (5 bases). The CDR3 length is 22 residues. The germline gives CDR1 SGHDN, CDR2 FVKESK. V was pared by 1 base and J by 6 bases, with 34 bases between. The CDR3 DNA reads TGTGCCAGCAGCCAAGTCCTCTGGGAGACATTTCGACCCTCCTTAGCTGTCAATGAGCAGTTCTTC. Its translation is CASSQVLWETFRPSLAVNEQFF.

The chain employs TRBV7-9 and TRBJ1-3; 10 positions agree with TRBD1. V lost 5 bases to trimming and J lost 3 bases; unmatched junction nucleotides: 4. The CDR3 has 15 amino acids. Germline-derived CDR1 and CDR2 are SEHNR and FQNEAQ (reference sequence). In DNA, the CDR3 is TGTGCCAGCAGCACCGGACAGGGGGGTGGAAACACCATATATTTT. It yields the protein CASSTGQGGGNTIYF.

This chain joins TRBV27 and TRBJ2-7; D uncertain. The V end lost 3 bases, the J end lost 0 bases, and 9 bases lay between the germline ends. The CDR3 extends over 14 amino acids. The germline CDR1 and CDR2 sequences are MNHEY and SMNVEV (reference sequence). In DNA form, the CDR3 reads TGTGCCAGCAGTTTCGGTAGGAGCTCCTACGAGCAGTACTTC. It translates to CASSFGRSSYEQYF.

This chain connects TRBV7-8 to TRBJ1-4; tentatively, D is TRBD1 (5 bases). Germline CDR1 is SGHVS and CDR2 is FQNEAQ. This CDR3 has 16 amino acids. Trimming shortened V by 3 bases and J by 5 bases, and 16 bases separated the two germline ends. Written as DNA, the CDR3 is TGTGCCAGCAGCTTCTTGGGCCCAGGGAACAATGAAAAACTGTTTTTT. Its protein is CASSFLGPGNNEKLFF. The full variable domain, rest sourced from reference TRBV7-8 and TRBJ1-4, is GAGVSQSPRYKVAKRGQDVALRCDPISGHVSLFWYQQALGQGPEFLTYFQNEAQLDKSGLPSDRFFAERPEGSVSTLKIQRTQQEDSAVYLCASSFLGPGNNEKLFFGSGTQLSVL.

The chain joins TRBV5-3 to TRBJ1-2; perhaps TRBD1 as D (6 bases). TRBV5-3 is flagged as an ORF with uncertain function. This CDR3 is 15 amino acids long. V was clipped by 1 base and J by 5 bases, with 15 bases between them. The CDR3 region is CARSLLGAHRYGYTF. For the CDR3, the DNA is TGTGCCAGAAGCTTGTTGGGGGCGCATAGGTATGGCTACACCTTC.

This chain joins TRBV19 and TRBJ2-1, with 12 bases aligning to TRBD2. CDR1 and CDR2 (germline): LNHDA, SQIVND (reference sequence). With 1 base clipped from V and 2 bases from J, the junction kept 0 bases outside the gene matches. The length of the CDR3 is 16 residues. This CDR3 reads CASSIGTSGAYNEQFF. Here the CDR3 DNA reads TGTGCCAGTAGTATAGGGACTAGCGGGGCCTACAATGAGCAGTTCTTC. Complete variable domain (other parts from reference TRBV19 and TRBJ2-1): DGGITQSPKYLFRKEGQNVTLSCEQNLNHDAMYWYRQDPGQGLRLIYYSQIVNDFQKGDIAEGYSVSREKKESFPLTVTSAQKNPTAFYLCASSIGTSGAYNEQFFGPGTRLTVL.

The CDR3 DNA follows: TGCAGCGTTGAAGTTGGGGACAGGGGCTACGAGCAGTACTTC. It codes for CSVEVGDRGYEQYF. The V call is TRBV29-1, the J call TRBJ2-7; 10 positions match TRBD1. Germline V gene data show CDR1 as SQVTM and CDR2 as ANQGSEA. The length of the CDR3 is 14 residues. V trimming: 1 base; J trimming: 3 bases; junction bases outside the gene matches: 3.

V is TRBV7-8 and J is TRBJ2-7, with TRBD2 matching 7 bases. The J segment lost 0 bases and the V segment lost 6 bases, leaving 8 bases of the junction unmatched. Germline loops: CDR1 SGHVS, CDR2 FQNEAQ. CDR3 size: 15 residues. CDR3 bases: TGTGCCAGCAGTCTCTCGAGGGACTACTCCTACGAGCAGTACTTC. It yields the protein CASSLSRDYSYEQYF.

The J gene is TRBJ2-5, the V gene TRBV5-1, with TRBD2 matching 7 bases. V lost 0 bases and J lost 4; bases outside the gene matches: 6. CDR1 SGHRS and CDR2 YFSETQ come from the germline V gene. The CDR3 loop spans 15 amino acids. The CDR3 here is CASSLARGEVETQYF. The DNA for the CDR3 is TGCGCCAGCAGCTTGGCCCGGGGGGAGGTAGAGACCCAGTACTTC. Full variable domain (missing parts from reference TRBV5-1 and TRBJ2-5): KAGVTQTPRYLIKTRGQQVTLSCSPISGHRSVSWYQQTPGQGLQFLFEYFSETQRNKGNFPGRFSGRQFSNSRSEMNVSTLELGDSALYLCASSLARGEVETQYFGPGTRLLVL.

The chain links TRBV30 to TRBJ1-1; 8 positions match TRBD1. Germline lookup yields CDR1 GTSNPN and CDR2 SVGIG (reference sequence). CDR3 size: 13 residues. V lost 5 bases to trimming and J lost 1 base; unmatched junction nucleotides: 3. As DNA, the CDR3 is TGTGCCTGGGGGGACAGGACGAACACTGAAGCTTTCTTT. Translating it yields CAWGDRTNTEAFF.

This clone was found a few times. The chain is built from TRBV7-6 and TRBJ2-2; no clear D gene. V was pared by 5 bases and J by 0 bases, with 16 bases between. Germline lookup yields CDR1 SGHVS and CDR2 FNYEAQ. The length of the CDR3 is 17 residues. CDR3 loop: CASSARTVPSNTGELFF. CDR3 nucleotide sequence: TGTGCCAGCAGCGCCAGAACAGTTCCCTCGAACACCGGGGAGCTGTTTTTT.

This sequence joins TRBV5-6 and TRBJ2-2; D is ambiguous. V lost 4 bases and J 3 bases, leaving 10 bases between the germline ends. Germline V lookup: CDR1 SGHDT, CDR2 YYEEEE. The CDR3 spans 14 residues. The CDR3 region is CASSPLSHTGELFF. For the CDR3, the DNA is TGTGCCAGCAGCCCCCTTTCTCACACCGGGGAGCTGTTTTTT.

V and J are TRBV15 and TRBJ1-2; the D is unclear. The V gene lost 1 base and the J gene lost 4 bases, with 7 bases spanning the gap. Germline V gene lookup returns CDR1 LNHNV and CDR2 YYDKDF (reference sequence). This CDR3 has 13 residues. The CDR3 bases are TGTGCCACCAGCAGAGTTAGCGGCTATGGCTACACCTTC. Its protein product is CATSRVSGYGYTF.

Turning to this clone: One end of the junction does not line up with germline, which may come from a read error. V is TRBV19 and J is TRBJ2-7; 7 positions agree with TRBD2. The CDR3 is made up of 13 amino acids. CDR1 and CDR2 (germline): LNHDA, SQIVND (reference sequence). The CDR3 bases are TGTGCCAGTAGTATGGGGGGGTTCTACGAGCGGTACTTC. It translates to CASSMGGFYERYF.